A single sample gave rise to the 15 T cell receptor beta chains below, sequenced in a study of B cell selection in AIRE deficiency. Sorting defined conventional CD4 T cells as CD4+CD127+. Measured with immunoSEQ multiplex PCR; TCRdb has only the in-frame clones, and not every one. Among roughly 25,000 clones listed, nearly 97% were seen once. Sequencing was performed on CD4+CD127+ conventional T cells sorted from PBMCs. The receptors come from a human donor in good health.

Written as DNA, the CDR3 is TGCAGCGTTGCGGGTCGCCTTATAGGTCCAGCTGAAGCTTTCTTT. Its protein is CSVAGRLIGPAEAFF. V is TRBV29-1 and J is TRBJ1-1; unclear D gene. V lost 4 bases and J lost 6, with 21 bases in between. The germline CDR1 and CDR2 sequences are SQVTM and ANQGSEA. The CDR3 contains 15 residues.

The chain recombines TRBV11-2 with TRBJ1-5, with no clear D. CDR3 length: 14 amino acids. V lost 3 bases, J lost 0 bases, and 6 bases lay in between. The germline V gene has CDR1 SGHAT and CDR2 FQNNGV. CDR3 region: CASSFAGSNQPQHF. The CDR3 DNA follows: TGTGCCAGCAGCTTTGCGGGTAGCAATCAGCCCCAGCATTTT.

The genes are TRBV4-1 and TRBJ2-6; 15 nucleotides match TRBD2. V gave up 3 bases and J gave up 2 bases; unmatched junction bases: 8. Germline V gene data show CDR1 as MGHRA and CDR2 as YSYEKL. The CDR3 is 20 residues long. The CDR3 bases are TGCGCCAGCAGCCATACGGGACTAGCGGGAGGAAAGGCTGGGGCCAACGTCCTGACTTTC. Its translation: CASSHTGLAGGKAGANVLTF.

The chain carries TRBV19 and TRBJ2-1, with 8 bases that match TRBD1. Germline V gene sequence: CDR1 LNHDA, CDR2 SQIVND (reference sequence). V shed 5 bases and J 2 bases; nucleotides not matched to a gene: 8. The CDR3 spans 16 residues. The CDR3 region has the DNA TGTGCCAGTAGTCCGGACACAGGGGGGACCTACAATGAGCAGTTCTTC. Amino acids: CASSPDTGGTYNEQFF.

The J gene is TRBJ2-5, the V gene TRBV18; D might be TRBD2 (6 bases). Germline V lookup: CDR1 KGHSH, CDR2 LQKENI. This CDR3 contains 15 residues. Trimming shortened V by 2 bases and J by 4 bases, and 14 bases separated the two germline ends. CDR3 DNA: TGTGCCAGCTCACCAGCCTTTGGGGGAGGAGAGACCCAGTACTTC. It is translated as CASSPAFGGGETQYF.

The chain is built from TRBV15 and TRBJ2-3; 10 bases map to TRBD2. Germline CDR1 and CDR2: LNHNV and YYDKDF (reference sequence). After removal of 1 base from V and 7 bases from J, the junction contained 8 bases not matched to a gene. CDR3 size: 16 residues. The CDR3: CATSRAAGGPSHTQYF. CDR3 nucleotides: TGTGCCACCAGCAGAGCAGCGGGGGGGCCCTCTCATACGCAGTATTTT. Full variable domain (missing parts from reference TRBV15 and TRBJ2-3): DAMVIQNPRYQVTQFGKPVTLSCSQTLNHNVMYWYQQKSSQAPKLLFHYYDKDFNNEADTPDNFQSRRPNTSFCFLDIRSPGLGDTAMYLCATSRAAGGPSHTQYFGPGTRLTVL.

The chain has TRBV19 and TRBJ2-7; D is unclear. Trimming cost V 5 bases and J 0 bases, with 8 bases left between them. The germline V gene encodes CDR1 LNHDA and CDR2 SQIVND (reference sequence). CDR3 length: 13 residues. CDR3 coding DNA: TGTGCCAGTAGTTTCCCGAGCTCCTACGAGCAGTACTTC. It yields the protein CASSFPSSYEQYF.

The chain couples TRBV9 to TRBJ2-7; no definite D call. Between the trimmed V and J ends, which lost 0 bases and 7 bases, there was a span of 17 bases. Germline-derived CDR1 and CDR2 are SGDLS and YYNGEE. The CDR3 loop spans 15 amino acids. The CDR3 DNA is TGTGCCAGCAGCGTAGATGCGACCCCTAGATATGAGCAGTACTTC. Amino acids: CASSVDATPRYEQYF.

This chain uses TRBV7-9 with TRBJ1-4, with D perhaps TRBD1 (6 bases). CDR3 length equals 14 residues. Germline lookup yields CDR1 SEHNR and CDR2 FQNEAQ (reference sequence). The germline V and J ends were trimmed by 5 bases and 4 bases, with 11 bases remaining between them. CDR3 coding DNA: TGTGCCAGCAGCCCCGACAGGATTAATGAAAAACTGTTTTTT. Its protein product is CASSPDRINEKLFF.

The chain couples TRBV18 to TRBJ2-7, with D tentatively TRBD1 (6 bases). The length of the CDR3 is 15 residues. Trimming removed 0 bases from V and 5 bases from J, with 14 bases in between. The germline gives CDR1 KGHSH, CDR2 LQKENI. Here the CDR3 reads CASSPPDGQRHEQYF. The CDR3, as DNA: TGTGCCAGCTCACCACCGGACGGACAGAGGCACGAGCAGTACTTC.

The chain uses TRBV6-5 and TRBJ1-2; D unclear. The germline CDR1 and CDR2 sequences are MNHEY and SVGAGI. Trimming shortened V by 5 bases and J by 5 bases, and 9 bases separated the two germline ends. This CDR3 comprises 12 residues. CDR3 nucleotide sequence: TGTGCCAGCAGTGAAGTAGGTTATGGCTACACCTTC. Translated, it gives CASSEVGYGYTF.

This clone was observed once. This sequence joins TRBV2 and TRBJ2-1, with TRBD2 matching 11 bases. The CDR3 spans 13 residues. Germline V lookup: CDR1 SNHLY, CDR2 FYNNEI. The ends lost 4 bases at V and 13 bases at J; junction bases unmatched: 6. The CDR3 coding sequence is TGTGCCAGCAGTGGAAGACTAGCGGGGTTTCAGTTCTTC. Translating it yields CASSGRLAGFQFF.

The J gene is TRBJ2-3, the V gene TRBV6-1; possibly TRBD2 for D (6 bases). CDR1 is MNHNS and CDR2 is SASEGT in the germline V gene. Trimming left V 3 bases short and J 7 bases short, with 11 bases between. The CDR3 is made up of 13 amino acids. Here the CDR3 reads CASSDGRGHTQYF. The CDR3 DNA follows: TGTGCCAGCAGTGATGGGCGGGGACATACGCAGTATTTT.

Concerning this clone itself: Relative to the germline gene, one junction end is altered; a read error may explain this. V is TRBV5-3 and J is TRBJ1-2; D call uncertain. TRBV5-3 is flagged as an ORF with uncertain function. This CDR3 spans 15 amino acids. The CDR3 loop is CASSSGPVRGYGYTF. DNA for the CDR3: TGTGCCAGCAGCTCCGGACCAGTTAGAGGCTATGGCTACACCTTC.

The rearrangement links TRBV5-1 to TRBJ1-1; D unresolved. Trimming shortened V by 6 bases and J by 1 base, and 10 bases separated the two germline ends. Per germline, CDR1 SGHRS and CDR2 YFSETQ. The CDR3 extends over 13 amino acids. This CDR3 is CASNEQTNTEAFF. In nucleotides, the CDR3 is TGCGCCAGCAACGAACAGACGAACACTGAAGCTTTCTTT.